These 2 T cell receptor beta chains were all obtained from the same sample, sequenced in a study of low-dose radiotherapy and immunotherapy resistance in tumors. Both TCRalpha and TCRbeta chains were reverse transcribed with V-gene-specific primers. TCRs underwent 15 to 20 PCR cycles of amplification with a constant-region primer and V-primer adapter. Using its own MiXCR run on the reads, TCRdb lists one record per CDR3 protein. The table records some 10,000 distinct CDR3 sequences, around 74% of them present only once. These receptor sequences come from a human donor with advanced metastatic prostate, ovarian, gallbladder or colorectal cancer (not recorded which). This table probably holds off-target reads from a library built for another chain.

The CDR3, as DNA: TGCGCCAGCAGAGTCGGAGGGTCCAATGAGCAGTTCTTC. It translates to CASRVGGSNEQFF. The chain has TRBV5-1 and TRBJ2-1; a weak D match, TRBD2 (6 bases). This CDR3 has 13 amino acids. CDR1 and CDR2 (germline): SGHRS, YFSETQ. Between the trimmed V and J ends, which lost 5 bases and 6 bases, there was a span of 12 bases.

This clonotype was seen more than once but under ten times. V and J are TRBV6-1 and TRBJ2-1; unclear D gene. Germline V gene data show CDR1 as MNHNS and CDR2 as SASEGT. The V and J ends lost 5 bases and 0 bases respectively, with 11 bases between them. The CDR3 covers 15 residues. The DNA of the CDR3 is TGTGCCAGCAGTTACGAGGCTAGCTCCTACAATGAGCAGTTCTTC. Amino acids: CASSYEASSYNEQFF.